Below, 2 T cell receptor beta chains from the same sample are listed, as sequenced in a study of HIV-infected patients and healthy controls. In TCRdb, the 5' RACE reads were re-called with MiXCR into one record per CDR3 protein. The sample records about 18,000 distinct CDR3 sequences, around a fifth being singletons. Specimen: CD8+ T cells from blood. Receptors were obtained from a human donor in good health.

This clonotype was seen only a few times. J is TRBJ2-5 and V is TRBV12-3 or TRBV12-4; no clear D. CDR3 length: 12 amino acids. Trimming stripped 4 bases from V and 1 base from J, with 4 bases between. The CDR3 DNA is TGTGCCAGCAGTTCCCCCCAAGAGACCCAGTACTTC. This codes for CASSSPQETQYF.

The V call is TRBV6-5, the J call TRBJ2-5; D possibly corresponds to TRBD1 (6 bases). This CDR3 has 14 residues. V was shortened by 5 bases and J by 3 bases, with 13 bases between the two germline ends. The V gene's germline CDR1 is MNHEY and CDR2 SVGAGI. DNA of the CDR3: TGTGCCAGCAGTAGCACAGGGATCGAAGAGACCCAGTACTTC. Residues: CASSSTGIEETQYF.